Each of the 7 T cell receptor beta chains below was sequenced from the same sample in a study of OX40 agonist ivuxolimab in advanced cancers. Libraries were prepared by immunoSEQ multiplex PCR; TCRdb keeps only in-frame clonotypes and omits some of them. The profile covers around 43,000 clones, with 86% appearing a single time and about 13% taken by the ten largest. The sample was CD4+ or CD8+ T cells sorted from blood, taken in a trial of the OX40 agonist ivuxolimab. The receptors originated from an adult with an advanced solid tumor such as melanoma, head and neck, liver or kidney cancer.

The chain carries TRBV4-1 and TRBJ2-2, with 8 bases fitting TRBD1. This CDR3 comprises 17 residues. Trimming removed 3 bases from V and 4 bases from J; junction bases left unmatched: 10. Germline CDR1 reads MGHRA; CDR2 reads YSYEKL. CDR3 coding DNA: TGCGCCAGCAGCCATACCCCCGGGACAGGTATCACCGGGGAGCTGTTTTTT. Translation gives CASSHTPGTGITGELFF.

The CDR3 region has the DNA TGCGCCAGCACCCCTCCGGGCCACTTTGCTGAAGCTTTCTTT. Protein sequence: CASTPPGHFAEAFF. The V call is TRBV5-1, the J call TRBJ1-1, with D unresolved. The CDR3 length is 14 residues. Trimming pared 6 bases from V and 6 bases from J, leaving 18 bases between. Per the germline V gene, CDR1 is SGHRS and CDR2 is YFSETQ.

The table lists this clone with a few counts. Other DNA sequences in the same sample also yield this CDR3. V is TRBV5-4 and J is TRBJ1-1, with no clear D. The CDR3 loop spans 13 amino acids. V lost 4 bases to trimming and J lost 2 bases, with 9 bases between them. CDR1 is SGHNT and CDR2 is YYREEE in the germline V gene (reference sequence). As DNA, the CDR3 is TGTGCCAGCAGCCTCGCGGATAACACTGAAGCTTTCTTT. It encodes CASSLADNTEAFF.

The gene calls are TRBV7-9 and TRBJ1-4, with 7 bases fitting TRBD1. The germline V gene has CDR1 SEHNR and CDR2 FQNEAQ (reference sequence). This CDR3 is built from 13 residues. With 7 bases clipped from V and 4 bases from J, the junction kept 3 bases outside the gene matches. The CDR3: CASIGTDNEKLFF. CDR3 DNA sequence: TGTGCCAGCATCGGGACAGATAATGAAAAACTGTTTTTT.

The CDR3: CASSQEGVPTGELFF. Here the CDR3 DNA reads TGCGCCAGCAGCCAAGAGGGGGTCCCCACCGGGGAGCTGTTTTTT. The chain joins TRBV4-3 to TRBJ2-2; D tentatively reads TRBD1 or TRBD2 (5 bases each). Looked up from germline, CDR1 is LGHNA and CDR2 is YSLEER. Trimming took off 0 bases at V and 4 bases at J, with 9 bases between the two ends. The CDR3 consists of 15 residues.

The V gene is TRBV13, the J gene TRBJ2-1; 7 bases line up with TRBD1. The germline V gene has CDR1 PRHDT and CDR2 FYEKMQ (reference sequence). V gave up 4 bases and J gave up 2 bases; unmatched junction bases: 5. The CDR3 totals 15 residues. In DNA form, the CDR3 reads TGTGCCAGCAGCTCTTCCGGGACAGCCTACAATGAGCAGTTCTTC. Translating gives CASSSSGTAYNEQFF.

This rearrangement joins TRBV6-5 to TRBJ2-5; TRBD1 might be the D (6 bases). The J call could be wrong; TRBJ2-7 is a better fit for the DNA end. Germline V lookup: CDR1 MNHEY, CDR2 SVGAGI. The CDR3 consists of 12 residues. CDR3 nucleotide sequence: TGTGCCAGCAGTCCGGGGACAAACGAGCAGTACTTC. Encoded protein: CASSPGTNEQYF.